The 30 T cell receptor beta chains reported below all come from one sample, sequenced in a study of blood T cell repertoires in COVID-19. Clones were sequenced by immunoSEQ multiplex PCR, and TCRdb holds only the in-frame ones, with some missing. Here the sample spans 110,000 or so clones, more than 80% being singletons. The sample comprised peripheral blood. The source is a woman aged 60-75 years with COVID-19, enrolled during active disease.

This chain uses TRBV5-1 with TRBJ2-7; D may be TRBD1 (6 bases). CDR3 size: 13 residues. The V gene's germline CDR1 is SGHRS and CDR2 YFSETQ. V lost 2 bases and J lost 3, with 9 bases in between. As DNA, the CDR3 is TGCGCCAGCAGCTTTGCAGGGGACTACGAGCAGTACTTC. It is translated as CASSFAGDYEQYF. Looking up the rest from reference TRBV5-1 and TRBJ2-7 gives the full variable domain: KAGVTQTPRYLIKTRGQQVTLSCSPISGHRSVSWYQQTPGQGLQFLFEYFSETQRNKGNFPGRFSGRQFSNSRSEMNVSTLELGDSALYLCASSFAGDYEQYFGPGTRLTVT.

This chain connects TRBV4-2 to TRBJ1-6; TRBD1 is a possible D gene (5 bases). Between the trimmed V and J ends, which lost 0 bases and 9 bases, there was a span of 12 bases. The CDR3 sequence is 15 residues long. The germline V gene encodes CDR1 LGHNA and CDR2 YNFKEQ. The CDR3 DNA is TGTGCCAGCAGCCAAGAGGGGGAGGGAATTTCACCCCTCCACTTT. It is translated as CASSQEGEGISPLHF.

The chain has TRBV21-1 and TRBJ2-3; no check of the table's D call, TRBD2, against the DNA was made. TRBV21-1 is listed as a pseudogene. The CDR3 sequence is 15 residues long. The chain's CDR3 is CASRITGGQADTQYF. The CDR3, as DNA: TGTGCCAGCAGAATAACCGGGGGGCAGGCAGATACGCAGTATTTT.

This clone was counted between two and nine times. This rearrangement joins TRBV14 to TRBJ1-2; weak D call: TRBD1 (6 bases). This CDR3 has 15 residues. Germline V CDR1 and CDR2: SGHDN, FVKESK. The V and J ends lost 0 bases and 3 bases respectively, with 11 bases between them. CDR3 sequence reads: CASSQDPTGDYGYTF. The CDR3 coding sequence is TGTGCCAGCAGCCAAGATCCGACAGGTGACTATGGCTACACCTTC.

The chain couples TRBV2 to TRBJ2-1; tentative D call: TRBD2 (6 bases). From germline, CDR1 is SNHLY and CDR2 FYNNEI. Trimming shortened V by 4 bases and J by 6 bases, and 19 bases separated the two germline ends. CDR3 length: 16 amino acids. CDR3 nucleotides: TGTGCCAGCAGTGTGACTAGATGGGGCACAGCCAATGAGCAGTTCTTC. Amino acid sequence: CASSVTRWGTANEQFF. The complete variable domain, with remaining parts taken from reference TRBV2 and TRBJ2-1, reads EPEVTQTPSHQVTQMGQEVILRCVPISNHLYFYWYRQILGQKVEFLVSFYNNEISEKSEIFDDQFSVERPDGSNFTLKIRSTKLEDSAMYFCASSVTRWGTANEQFFGPGTRLTVL.

The chain recombines TRBV7-3 with TRBJ2-7, with 12 bases matching TRBD2. The CDR3 totals 13 residues. Germline V CDR1 and CDR2: SGHTA, FQGTGA. V gave up 5 bases and J gave up 5 bases; unmatched junction bases: 1. The CDR3 coding sequence is TGTGCCAGCAGCCGGACTAGCGGGGACGAGCAGTACTTC. This translates into CASSRTSGDEQYF. The full variable domain, in which reference TRBV7-3 and TRBJ2-7 provide the parts outside the CDR3, is GAGVSQTPSNKVTEKGKYVELRCDPISGHTALYWYRQSLGQGPEFLIYFQGTGAADDSGLPNDRFFAVRPEGSVSTLKIQRTERGDSAVYLCASSRTSGDEQYFGPGTRLTVT.

This sequence joins TRBV4-2 and TRBJ2-7; TRBD1 matches at 8 bases. The CDR3 covers 15 residues. Per the germline V gene, CDR1 is LGHNA and CDR2 is YNFKEQ. The trim removed 4 bases at V and 5 bases at J, leaving 10 bases unmatched. The CDR3 here is CASSPHRDRIDEQYF. The CDR3 nucleotides read TGTGCCAGCAGCCCTCACCGGGACAGGATCGACGAGCAGTACTTC.

The chain uses TRBV18 and TRBJ1-5; D perhaps matches TRBD1 (6 bases). CDR3 length equals 16 residues. Looked up from germline, CDR1 is KGHSH and CDR2 is LQKENI. Deletions cut 2 bases from V and 0 bases from J, with 11 bases between. CDR3 nucleotide sequence: TGTGCCAGCTCACCAGTCGGGACATATAGCAATCAGCCCCAGCATTTT. Translated: CASSPVGTYSNQPQHF.

The rearrangement links TRBV19 to TRBJ1-4; 7 bases map to TRBD1. CDR1 is LNHDA, CDR2 SQIVND, per germline (reference sequence). With 8 bases clipped from V and 4 bases from J, the junction kept 10 bases outside the gene matches. This CDR3 has 15 amino acids. This chain's CDR3 is CASSTSGQINEKLFF. DNA for the CDR3: TGTGCCAGTTCAACCTCGGGACAGATTAATGAAAAACTGTTTTTT.

V gene TRBV7-9 combines with J gene TRBJ1-4; D unclear. There are 13 residues in the CDR3. V gave up 5 bases and J gave up 7 bases, with 11 bases separating them. Germline V CDR1 and CDR2: SEHNR, FQNEAQ (reference sequence). Written as DNA, the CDR3 is TGTGCCAGCAGCCTACAGAATGCTGAAAAACTGTTTTTT. As protein: CASSLQNAEKLFF.

This chain connects TRBV5-4 to TRBJ1-5; maybe TRBD1 (6 bases). This CDR3 contains 14 residues. Germline CDR1 reads SGHNT; CDR2 reads YYREEE (reference sequence). Trimming took off 4 bases at V and 1 base at J, with 9 bases between the two ends. The CDR3 region has the DNA TGTGCCAGCAGCAATGACAGGAGCAATCAGCCCCAGCATTTT. Amino acids: CASSNDRSNQPQHF.

The V call is TRBV5-6, the J call TRBJ1-2, with D maybe TRBD1 (6 bases). The germline V gene encodes CDR1 SGHDT and CDR2 YYEEEE. The CDR3 consists of 13 residues. The germline V and J ends were trimmed by 0 bases and 6 bases, with 9 bases remaining between them. This CDR3 reads CASSLDRVDGYTF. CDR3 coding DNA: TGTGCCAGCAGCTTGGACAGGGTGGATGGCTACACCTTC.

This chain uses TRBV30 with TRBJ1-1; D gene uncertain. The V gene lost 6 bases and the J gene lost 3 bases, with 14 bases spanning the gap. The CDR3 consists of 13 residues. Germline V lookup: CDR1 GTSNPN, CDR2 SVGIG (reference sequence). The CDR3 reads CACRPAEHTEAFF. In nucleotides, the CDR3 is TGTGCCTGCCGGCCGGCGGAGCACACTGAAGCTTTCTTT.

This sequence joins TRBV7-8 and TRBJ2-3; TRBD2 aligns across 14 bases. CDR3 length: 16 amino acids. The germline CDR1 and CDR2 sequences are SGHVS and FQNEAQ. V was pared by 5 bases and J by 4 bases, with 5 bases of the junction left unmatched. The CDR3 is CASSHGTSGGADTQYF. Here the CDR3 DNA reads TGTGCCAGCAGCCATGGGACTAGCGGGGGAGCAGATACGCAGTATTTT.

The chain carries TRBV27 and TRBJ1-5, with D unresolved. The germline CDR1 and CDR2 sequences are MNHEY and SMNVEV (reference sequence). CDR3 length: 12 amino acids. The ends were cut back, 8 bases at V and 0 bases at J, with 5 bases in the middle. The CDR3 DNA reads TGTGCCAGCGGGCGTAGCAATCAGCCCCAGCATTTT. It specifies CASGRSNQPQHF.

This clone was counted only a few times. The chain carries TRBV6-2 or TRBV6-3 and TRBJ1-5, with a tentative D call TRBD1 (5 bases). The CDR3 sequence is 14 residues long. CDR1 and CDR2 from the germline V gene are MNHEY and SVGEGT. V lost 0 bases to trimming and J lost 6 bases, with 9 bases between them. The CDR3, as DNA: TGTGCCAGCAGTTACTCGCCAGGGCGTCAGCCCCAGCATTTT. This codes for CASSYSPGRQPQHF.

The V and J genes are TRBV18 and TRBJ2-5; 9 bases are shared with TRBD2. The V segment lost 5 bases and the J segment 1 base; nucleotides outside the gene matches: 5. The CDR3 has 15 residues. From germline, CDR1 is KGHSH and CDR2 LQKENI. The CDR3 DNA reads as TGTGCCAGCTCAAGAGGGACTAGCCTCCAAGAGACCCAGTACTTC. It codes for CASSRGTSLQETQYF.

The rearrangement joins TRBV6-5 to TRBJ1-1; D ambiguous. CDR1 is MNHEY and CDR2 is SVGAGI in the germline V gene. Trimming left V 0 bases short and J 1 base short, with 9 bases between. CDR3 length: 15 residues. In DNA, the CDR3 is TGTGCCAGCAGTTACTCGCCAGCAGGGAACACTGAAGCTTTCTTT. It yields the protein CASSYSPAGNTEAFF.

The V and J genes are TRBV30 and TRBJ1-3, with D perhaps TRBD1 (5 bases). The CDR3 has 16 residues. The germline V gene has CDR1 GTSNPN and CDR2 SVGIG (reference sequence). Trimming pared 0 bases from V and 5 bases from J, leaving 17 bases between. The CDR3 spells CAWSVPEGAVRNTIYF. The CDR3 DNA is TGTGCCTGGAGTGTACCCGAAGGGGCCGTAAGAAACACCATATATTTT.

This chain uses TRBV28 with TRBJ1-1, with D uncertain. Germline-derived CDR1 and CDR2 are MDHEN and SYDVKM. Trimming took off 5 bases at V and 5 bases at J, with 12 bases between the two ends. This CDR3 region has 13 residues. In DNA form, the CDR3 reads TGTGCCAGCAGTCGACATGTTACGACTGAAGCTTTCTTT. This sequence encodes CASSRHVTTEAFF.

This chain joins TRBV5-1 and TRBJ2-5; D is possibly TRBD2 (7 bases). The CDR3 has 15 residues. V lost 0 bases, J lost 4 bases, and 13 bases lay in between. CDR1 and CDR2 (germline): SGHRS, YFSETQ. This CDR3 reads CASSLEGGRGETQYF. As DNA, the CDR3 is TGCGCCAGCAGCTTGGAGGGGGGGCGTGGAGAGACCCAGTACTTC.

The chain couples TRBV29-1 to TRBJ1-2; D unclear. Germline lookup yields CDR1 SQVTM and CDR2 ANQGSEA. V lost 3 bases to trimming and J lost 3 bases, with 17 bases between them. CDR3 length equals 15 residues. The CDR3 here is CSVETIEGVDYGYTF. Written as DNA, the CDR3 is TGCAGCGTTGAGACGATTGAGGGAGTGGACTATGGCTACACCTTC. Full variable domain (remainder filled in from reference TRBV29-1 and TRBJ1-2): SAVISQKPSRDICQRGTSLTIQCQVDSQVTMMFWYRQQPGQSLTLIATANQGSEATYESGFVIDKFPISRPNLTFSTLTVSNMSPEDSSIYLCSVETIEGVDYGYTFGSGTRLTVV.

The chain carries TRBV11-2 and TRBJ2-7; 9 nucleotides align to TRBD2. The J segment lost 3 bases and the V segment lost 5 bases, leaving 17 bases of the junction unmatched. Germline-derived CDR1 and CDR2 are SGHAT and FQNNGV. The CDR3 sequence is 18 residues long. The CDR3 DNA is TGTGCCAGCAGCGGTAGGGGTATGCGGCGGGGGGGATTCTACGAGCAGTACTTC. It is translated as CASSGRGMRRGGFYEQYF.

The V call is TRBV3-1 (or the pseudogene TRBV3-2), the J call TRBJ2-2, with a possible D match to TRBD1 (6 bases). Germline-derived CDR1 and CDR2 are LGHDT and YNNKEL (reference sequence). Trimming cost V 2 bases and J 6 bases, with 13 bases left between them. The CDR3 runs 15 residues. The CDR3 bases are TGTGCCAGCAGCCAACACACCAGGGGAGCCGGGGAGCTGTTTTTT. Its protein product is CASSQHTRGAGELFF.

The chain's CDR3 is CASSLETVTEAFF. The CDR3 region has the DNA TGTGCCAGCAGCTTGGAGACAGTCACTGAAGCTTTCTTT. J is TRBJ1-1 and V is TRBV11-3; D possibly corresponds to TRBD1 (5 bases). The CDR3 has 13 residues. CDR1 is SGHNT and CDR2 is YENEEA in the germline V gene. V was shortened by 3 bases and J by 4 bases, with 9 bases between the two germline ends.

J is TRBJ2-1 and V is TRBV9, with 9 nucleotides matching TRBD1. CDR3 length: 16 amino acids. Trimming cost V 3 bases and J 6 bases; bases outside gene matches: 10. Germline-derived CDR1 and CDR2 are SGDLS and YYNGEE. The DNA of the CDR3 is TGTGCCAGCAGCGGGAGCGGGACAGGGCCTATCAATGAGCAGTTCTTC. Translation: CASSGSGTGPINEQFF.

This CDR3 reads CSVEGAGQGIQETQYF. The CDR3 nucleotides are TGCAGCGTTGAAGGTGCGGGACAGGGGATCCAAGAGACCCAGTACTTC. The chain recombines TRBV29-1 with TRBJ2-5; 10 bases are shared with TRBD1. Germline V lookup: CDR1 SQVTM, CDR2 ANQGSEA. The trim removed 1 base at V and 1 base at J, leaving 6 bases unmatched. The CDR3 covers 16 residues.

Only a few counts were recorded for this clone. At the DNA level, this CDR3 is encoded by other sequences in the same sample as well. The chain uses TRBV6-2 or TRBV6-3 and TRBJ2-2, with a possible D match to TRBD1 (5 bases). The CDR3 is 14 amino acids. The germline gives CDR1 MNHEY, CDR2 SVGEGT. The V gene lost 4 bases and the J gene lost 1 base, with 7 bases spanning the gap. Written as DNA, the CDR3 is TGTGCCAGCAGTTCAGGGCGGAACACCGGGGAGCTGTTTTTT. As protein: CASSSGRNTGELFF.

The rearrangement joins TRBV3-1 (or the pseudogene TRBV3-2) to TRBJ2-2, with D tentatively TRBD2 (5 bases). Trimming removed 1 base from V and 5 bases from J, with 11 bases in between. CDR1 is LGHDT, CDR2 YNNKEL, per germline (reference sequence). The CDR3 has 15 residues. CDR3 nucleotide sequence: TGTGCCAGCAGCCAAGGAACTAGTGAGACCGGGGAGCTGTTTTTT. Protein: CASSQGTSETGELFF.

V gene TRBV7-2 combines with J gene TRBJ2-7, with 8 bases lining up with TRBD2. The junction had 12 bases not matched to a gene; V was cut back by 2 bases and J by 3 bases. Germline V lookup: CDR1 SGHTA, CDR2 FQGNSA. The CDR3 sequence is 17 residues long. The CDR3 here is CASSLSGGRTGFYEQYF. DNA for the CDR3: TGTGCCAGCAGCTTAAGCGGGGGCCGAACGGGCTTCTACGAGCAGTACTTC.